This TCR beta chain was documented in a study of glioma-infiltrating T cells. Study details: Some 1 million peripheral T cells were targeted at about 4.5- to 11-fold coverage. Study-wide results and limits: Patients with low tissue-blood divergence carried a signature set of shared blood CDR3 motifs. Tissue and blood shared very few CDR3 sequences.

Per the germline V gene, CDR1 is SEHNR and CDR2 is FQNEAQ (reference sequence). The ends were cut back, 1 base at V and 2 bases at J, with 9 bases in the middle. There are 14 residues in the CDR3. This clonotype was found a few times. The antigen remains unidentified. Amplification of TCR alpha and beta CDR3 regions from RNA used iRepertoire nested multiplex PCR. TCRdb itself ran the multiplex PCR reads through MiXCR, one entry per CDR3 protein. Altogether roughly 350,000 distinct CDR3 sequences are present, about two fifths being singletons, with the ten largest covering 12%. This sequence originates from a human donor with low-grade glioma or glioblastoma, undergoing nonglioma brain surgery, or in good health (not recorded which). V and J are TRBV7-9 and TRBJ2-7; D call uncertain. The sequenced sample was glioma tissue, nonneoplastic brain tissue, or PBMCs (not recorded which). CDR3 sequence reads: CASSLVDGAYEQYF. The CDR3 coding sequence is TGTGCCAGCAGCTTAGTTGACGGAGCCTACGAGCAGTACTTC.